This T cell receptor beta chain is from a study of blood T cell repertoires in COVID-19. Study background: Acute and convalescent COVID-19 specimens originated in the United States, Italy and Spain. PBMCs, B-cell-depleted T cells, or T cells provided the cDNA or gDNA that made up the material.

CDR3 length: 15 residues. Germline V gene data show CDR1 as KGHDR and CDR2 as SFDVKD. V was pared by 6 bases and J by 3 bases, with 5 bases of the junction left unmatched. In the authors' methods: Nucleated cell counts were estimated from reference gene primer amplification. Clones were read by immunoSEQ multiplex PCR, and TCRdb kept only the in-frame ones, dropping some. From that table come the V and J calls and clone size; the DNA was used to work out D and trimming. The sample yields 110,000 to 150,000 clones, approximately 85% seen once. This TCR came from a man in his fifties with acute or convalescent COVID-19. The sample comprised peripheral blood. This chain joins TRBV24-1 and TRBJ2-3, with TRBD2 matching over 10 bases. CDR3 bases: TGTGCCACCAGTTTATCGGGACTAGCGACAGATACGCAGTATTTT. Translation gives CATSLSGLATDTQYF.